The 19 T cell receptor beta chains reported below all come from one sample, sequenced in a study of response to subunit inactivated influenza vaccine. A single record per CDR3 protein comes from TCRdb applying MiXCR to the RT-PCR reads. The sample holds a few hundred thousand distinct CDR3 sequences, roughly 9.8% seen once. The input for sequencing was PBMCs from blood, taken around seven weeks after vaccination. The receptors here all came from a man in his fifties who received an inactivated influenza vaccine.

This clonotype was seen only a few times. The V call is TRBV9, the J call TRBJ2-5; D is unclear. Germline lookup yields CDR1 SGDLS and CDR2 YYNGEE. Trimming removed 0 bases from V and 7 bases from J, with 16 bases in between. The CDR3 covers 15 residues. This CDR3 reads CASSVAPGFKGTQYF. Written as DNA, the CDR3 is TGTGCCAGCAGCGTAGCCCCCGGGTTCAAGGGGACCCAGTACTTC.

This clonotype was observed many times. The genes are TRBV9 and TRBJ1-4; no reliable D call. Germline V gene lookup returns CDR1 SGDLS and CDR2 YYNGEE. V was shortened by 0 bases and J by 0 bases, with 3 bases between the two germline ends. The CDR3 totals 14 residues. This CDR3 reads CASSVAATNEKLFF. The CDR3 DNA reads TGTGCCAGCAGCGTAGCTGCAACTAATGAAAAACTGTTTTTT.

This clonotype turned up a few times. This sequence joins TRBV30 and TRBJ1-5; maybe TRBD1 (5 bases). CDR3 length: 13 residues. Germline assignment: CDR1 GTSNPN and CDR2 SVGIG (reference sequence). Between the trimmed V and J ends, which lost 5 bases and 6 bases, there was a span of 14 bases. The chain's CDR3 is CAWGAGFRQPQHF. CDR3 sequence (DNA): TGTGCCTGGGGGGCAGGGTTTCGTCAGCCCCAGCATTTT.

This clonotype turned up a few times. This chain uses TRBV6-2 or TRBV6-3 with TRBJ2-5; TRBD1 agrees at 7 bases. Germline V gene data show CDR1 as MNHEY and CDR2 as SVGEGT. V dropped 0 bases and J dropped 6; count of bases not matched to a gene: 4. The CDR3 is 14 amino acids. This chain's CDR3 is CASSYSGGRQTQYF. In nucleotides, the CDR3 is TGTGCCAGCAGTTACTCAGGGGGCCGGCAGACCCAGTACTTC.

V is TRBV5-6 and J is TRBJ2-1; tentatively, D is TRBD2 (5 bases). The germline V gene has CDR1 SGHDT and CDR2 YYEEEE. This CDR3 has 15 amino acids. Trimming took 0 bases from V and 6 from J, leaving 13 bases between them. CDR3 amino acids: CASSLVASRLNEQFF. CDR3 DNA: TGTGCCAGCAGCTTGGTGGCTAGCCGGCTCAATGAGCAGTTCTTC. The full variable domain, rest sourced from reference TRBV5-6 and TRBJ2-1, is DAGVTQSPTHLIKTRGQQVTLRCSPKSGHDTVSWYQQALGQGPQFIFQYYEEEERQRGNFPDRFSGHQFPNYSSELNVNALLLGDSALYLCASSLVASRLNEQFFGPGTRLTVL.

V is TRBV4-2 and J is TRBJ2-5, with 8 bases identical to TRBD1. The germline CDR1 and CDR2 sequences are LGHNA and YNFKEQ. The trim removed 2 bases at V and 5 bases at J, leaving 4 bases unmatched. The CDR3 is 14 amino acids. The CDR3 reads CASSQPRQGETQYF. In DNA form, the CDR3 reads TGTGCCAGCAGCCAACCACGACAGGGGGAGACCCAGTACTTC.

This chain joins TRBV15 and TRBJ2-5; TRBD1 is a possible D gene (6 bases). V shed 2 bases and J shed 5 bases, with 15 bases lying between them. Germline-derived CDR1 and CDR2 are LNHNV and YYDKDF (reference sequence). CDR3 length equals 15 residues. The chain's CDR3 is CATSRYSGDYETQYF. DNA for the CDR3: TGTGCCACCAGCAGATACTCAGGGGATTACGAGACCCAGTACTTC.

The chain carries TRBV6-2 or TRBV6-3 and TRBJ2-7; D may be TRBD1 or TRBD2 (5 bases each). This CDR3 has 17 residues. The V gene lost 4 bases and the J gene lost 1 base, with 20 bases spanning the gap. The V gene's germline CDR1 is MNHEY and CDR2 SVGEGT. The CDR3 nucleotides read TGTGCCAGCAGTTTGGACACCCGGGATTCGACGTCCTACGAGCAGTACTTC. Its translation: CASSLDTRDSTSYEQYF.

This chain links TRBV4-2 with TRBJ1-2; D gene uncertain. The CDR3 covers 17 residues. Germline V gene lookup returns CDR1 LGHNA and CDR2 YNFKEQ. Trimming shortened V by 0 bases and J by 4 bases, and 18 bases separated the two germline ends. CDR3 sequence (DNA): TGTGCCAGCAGCCAAGAAAACGCGGCCGGAGCTGTCTATGGCTACACCTTC. It encodes CASSQENAAGAVYGYTF.

This clonotype was seen at least ten times. The rearrangement links TRBV20-1 to TRBJ1-1; 7 bases match TRBD1. The CDR3 extends over 14 amino acids. The J segment lost 0 bases and the V segment lost 6 bases, leaving 7 bases of the junction unmatched. Germline V gene lookup returns CDR1 DFQATT and CDR2 SNEGSKA (reference sequence). CDR3 in DNA: TGCAGTGCCGCCGCGGACAGGCTGAACACTGAAGCTTTCTTT. Translating it yields CSAAADRLNTEAFF.

J is TRBJ2-2 and V is TRBV10-3; no definite D call. This CDR3 is 16 amino acids long. V was trimmed by 6 bases and J by 0 bases, leaving 14 bases between them. Germline values: CDR1 ENHRY, CDR2 SYGVKD. CDR3 sequence: CAISLTDTANTGELFF. In nucleotides, the CDR3 is TGTGCCATCAGCCTTACTGACACCGCGAACACCGGGGAGCTGTTTTTT.

Concerning this clonotype: Being one base from a much bigger clone, this may be a read error. The chain combines TRBV5-5 with TRBJ2-7, with D possibly matching TRBD2 (6 bases). The CDR3 has 15 amino acids. CDR1 is SGHKS and CDR2 is YYEKEE in the germline V gene (reference sequence). As DNA, the CDR3 is TGTGCCAGCAGCGGCTTGGAGGGGCGGACCTACGAGCGGTACTTC. Residues: CASSGLEGRTYERYF.

The genes are TRBV24-1 and TRBJ2-1; D ambiguous. The CDR3 length is 12 residues. Germline values: CDR1 KGHDR, CDR2 SFDVKD. The V gene lost 2 bases and the J gene lost 6 bases, with 4 bases spanning the gap. The CDR3 DNA follows: TGTGCCACCAGTGATTACATCAATGAGCAGTTCTTC. Translating it yields CATSDYINEQFF.

A few counts support this clonotype. The chain has TRBV20-1 and TRBJ2-3; 7 bases line up with TRBD1. The CDR3 spans 13 residues. Germline V gene sequence: CDR1 DFQATT, CDR2 SNEGSKA (reference sequence). CDR3 bases: TGCAGCAAAAACAGGGGCACGGGAGATACGCAGTATTTT. It specifies CSKNRGTGDTQYF.

This clonotype was seen a few times. The rearrangement joins TRBV3-1 to TRBJ2-7, with 8 bases lining up with TRBD2. V was clipped by 5 bases and J by 5 bases; unmatched bases: 11. The length of the CDR3 is 15 residues. CDR1 LGHDT and CDR2 YNNKEL come from the germline V gene (reference sequence). This CDR3 reads CASSKAGTSRHEQYF. The CDR3 nucleotides read TGTGCCAGCAGCAAAGCCGGGACTAGTCGACACGAGCAGTACTTC.

V usage is TRBV9 and J usage is TRBJ2-3, with 7 positions matching TRBD2. Germline CDR1 and CDR2: SGDLS and YYNGEE. Trimming cost V 5 bases and J 0 bases; bases outside gene matches: 3. The CDR3 is 14 amino acids. In DNA form, the CDR3 reads TGTGCCAGCAGGCGGGACTACAGCACAGATACGCAGTATTTT. Protein sequence: CASRRDYSTDTQYF.

This clonotype was seen more than once but under ten times. The genes are TRBV5-6 and TRBJ1-1; weak D call: TRBD1 (6 bases). Trimming left V 4 bases short and J 4 bases short, with 17 bases between. Per germline, CDR1 SGHDT and CDR2 YYEEEE. This CDR3 has 15 residues. CDR3 coding DNA: TGTGCCAGCAGCCCTAGGGGGGTCGGGGTCACTGAAGCTTTCTTT. It codes for CASSPRGVGVTEAFF.

This clonotype has a handful of counts. This sequence joins TRBV7-9 and TRBJ2-1; 7 nucleotides agree with TRBD1. V gave up 4 bases and J gave up 7 bases; unmatched junction bases: 10. From germline, CDR1 is SEHNR and CDR2 FQNEAQ (reference sequence). This CDR3 has 15 residues. This chain's CDR3 is CASSSRVGQNNEQFF. CDR3 sequence (DNA): TGTGCCAGCAGCTCTAGAGTGGGACAGAATAATGAGCAGTTCTTC.

At least ten counts were recorded for this clonotype. This chain links TRBV20-1 with TRBJ2-7; D gene ambiguous. Germline V lookup: CDR1 DFQATT, CDR2 SNEGSKA (reference sequence). Between the trimmed V and J ends, which lost 3 bases and 4 bases, there was a span of 13 bases. CDR3 length: 13 residues. DNA for the CDR3: TGCAGTGCTAGCCGCAGCGAGTTTTACGAGCAGTACTTC. Protein: CSASRSEFYEQYF.